The 14 T cell receptor beta chains below come from one sample, sequenced in a study of T cells in Graves' hyperthyroidism and ophthalmopathy (dated by TCRdb to about 2019). The library relied on multiplex PCR. Data came from an Illumina HiSeq 2000. TCR beta CDR3 regions were amplified from RNA transcripts. For the first round of RT-PCR on the TCR CDR3, the HTBI primer set was used together with the Qiagen OneStep RT-PCR kit. Through fastp at Q25 and MiXCR, TCRdb rebuilt clones from the public reads, retaining in-frame beta chains. Rows with a matching CDR3 protein are joined into one entry that keeps the most common DNA and genes. The sample table records 300,000 to 350,000 distinct CDR3 sequences; roughly 23% of these occur just once. 50% to 65% of the sample goes to the ten largest clones. Sequenced input: blood. These receptor sequences come from a woman between 45 and 65 years old with Graves' hyperthyroidism.

Ten or more counts support this clonotype. The V call is TRBV19, the J call TRBJ2-7, with a possible D match to TRBD2 (6 bases). The V end lost 6 bases, the J end lost 8 bases, and 11 bases lay between the germline ends. Per the germline V gene, CDR1 is LNHDA and CDR2 is SQIVND (reference sequence). This CDR3 contains 11 residues. CDR3 residues: CASRGSGQQYF. CDR3 DNA sequence: TGTGCCAGTAGAGGAAGCGGGCAGCAGTACTTC.

This clonotype was counted at least ten times. The chain links TRBV5-1 to TRBJ2-3; D is perhaps TRBD2 (5 bases). The CDR3 loop spans 14 amino acids. The germline gives CDR1 SGHRS, CDR2 YFSETQ. With 1 base removed from V and 5 bases from J, the gap between germline ends came to 11 bases. CDR3 sequence reads: CASSLRSAGDTQYF. The CDR3 DNA is TGCGCCAGCAGCTTGAGAAGTGCGGGAGATACGCAGTATTTT.

This clonotype occurred a few times. V and J are TRBV6-1 and TRBJ1-1, with TRBD1 matching over 7 bases. V shed 10 bases and J 1 base; nucleotides not matched to a gene: 9. This CDR3 is 14 amino acids long. CDR1 and CDR2 from the germline V gene are MNHNS and SASEGT. CDR3 in amino acids: CATRRDSQNTEAFF. The CDR3 bases are TGTGCCACCAGAAGGGACAGCCAGAACACTGAAGCTTTCTTT.

This clonotype has only a few counts. A much larger clone sits a single nucleotide away, making a read error possible. The chain carries TRBV20-1 and TRBJ2-5; 10 bases match TRBD2. This CDR3 spans 14 amino acids. CDR1 is DFQATT and CDR2 is SNEGSKA in the germline V gene (reference sequence). With V trimmed by 1 base and J by 1 base, 0 bases remained unmatched. In DNA, the CDR3 is TGCAGTGCTAGAGTAGCGGGGGGCCAAGAGACCCAGTACTTC. Protein: CSARVAGGQETQYF.

J is TRBJ1-2 and V is TRBV19; D possibly corresponds to TRBD1 (6 bases). This CDR3 has 14 amino acids. Germline lookup yields CDR1 LNHDA and CDR2 SQIVND (reference sequence). Trimming cost V 3 bases and J 0 bases, with 8 bases left between them. CDR3 nucleotide sequence: TGTGCCAGTAGTATTTGGGACACTAACTATGGCTACACCTTC. Residues: CASSIWDTNYGYTF. Based on the CDR3 plus reference TRBV19 and TRBJ1-2, the full variable domain is DGGITQSPKYLFRKEGQNVTLSCEQNLNHDAMYWYRQDPGQGLRLIYYSQIVNDFQKGDIAEGYSVSREKKESFPLTVTSAQKNPTAFYLCASSIWDTNYGYTFGSGTRLTVV.

This clonotype was picked up many times. The genes are TRBV28 and TRBJ1-4; TRBD1 agrees at 8 bases. Germline CDR1 and CDR2: MDHEN and SYDVKM. CDR3 length: 16 residues. Trimming at V came to 5 bases and at J to 7 bases, leaving 12 bases not matched to a gene. This CDR3 is CASSPTPGGLVEKLFF. In DNA, the CDR3 is TGTGCCAGCAGTCCGACTCCAGGGGGCCTTGTTGAAAAACTGTTTTTT.

This chain connects TRBV5-1 to TRBJ1-5, with 7 bases lining up with TRBD1. J was trimmed by 0 bases and V by 4 bases; bases with no gene match: 4. CDR3 length equals 15 residues. Germline CDR1 reads SGHRS; CDR2 reads YFSETQ. CDR3 loop: CASSEGQVSNQPQHF. The CDR3 bases are TGCGCCAGCAGCGAAGGACAGGTTAGCAATCAGCCCCAGCATTTT.

The V call is TRBV30, the J call TRBJ1-5; TRBD1 might be the D (5 bases). CDR1 and CDR2 (germline): GTSNPN, SVGIG (reference sequence). With 0 bases removed from V and 4 bases from J, the gap between germline ends came to 13 bases. This CDR3 spans 15 amino acids. The CDR3 is CAWSVWGGINQPQHF. CDR3 coding DNA: TGTGCCTGGAGTGTTTGGGGGGGGATAAATCAGCCCCAGCATTTT.

This clonotype was picked up many times. This chain joins TRBV5-1 and TRBJ1-1; tentatively, D is TRBD1 (6 bases). The CDR3 contains 15 residues. Germline CDR1 reads SGHRS; CDR2 reads YFSETQ. With 5 bases removed from V and 4 bases from J, the gap between germline ends came to 18 bases. The CDR3 is CASRQGSTLGTEAFF. The CDR3 bases are TGCGCCAGCAGACAGGGTTCTACTTTGGGCACTGAAGCTTTCTTT.

The chain combines TRBV7-9 with TRBJ2-7; 8 positions agree with TRBD2. The ends lost 5 bases at V and 2 bases at J; junction bases unmatched: 8. The CDR3 is 15 residues long. The germline CDR1 and CDR2 sequences are SEHNR and FQNEAQ (reference sequence). The CDR3 sequence: CASSQRELRTYEQYF. In DNA, the CDR3 is TGTGCCAGCAGCCAGCGGGAGCTTCGCACCTACGAGCAGTACTTC.

The chain links TRBV11-3 to TRBJ1-3; 10 bases map to TRBD1. The length of the CDR3 is 16 residues. Germline V gene data show CDR1 as SGHNT and CDR2 as YENEEA. Germline trimming cut 3 bases from V and 3 bases from J; bases unmatched to any gene: 5. In nucleotides, the CDR3 is TGTGCCAGCAGCTTCGGGACAGGGGTTGGTGGAAACACCATATATTTT. It specifies CASSFGTGVGGNTIYF.

This clonotype was seen many times. The chain is built from TRBV3-1 and TRBJ2-7; TRBD2 matches at 9 bases. Losses at the gene ends were 0 bases for V and 4 bases for J; bases not matched to a gene: 10. This CDR3 comprises 17 residues. Per the germline V gene, CDR1 is LGHDT and CDR2 is YNNKEL (reference sequence). The chain's CDR3 is CASSQEFGGTSRYEQYF. The CDR3 DNA reads TGTGCCAGCAGCCAAGAATTCGGGGGGACTAGCCGATACGAGCAGTACTTC.

The CDR3 nucleotides read TGCGCCAGCAGGCGGACTATCGGGAGGTGGGATACGCAGTATTTT. It specifies CASRRTIGRWDTQYF. V usage is TRBV4-1 and J usage is TRBJ2-3, with 7 bases fitting TRBD2. The CDR3 is 15 amino acids. Germline CDR1 MGHRA, CDR2 YSYEKL. With V trimmed by 6 bases and J by 6 bases, 12 bases remained unmatched.

This rearrangement joins TRBV20-1 to TRBJ2-5; D may match TRBD1 or TRBD2 (6 bases each). From germline, CDR1 is DFQATT and CDR2 SNEGSKA (reference sequence). Trimming cost V 6 bases and J 5 bases, with 13 bases left between them. The CDR3 covers 12 residues. The CDR3 DNA is TGCAGTGCCGCCGTAGGGGGGGAGACCCAGTACTTC. It encodes CSAAVGGETQYF.